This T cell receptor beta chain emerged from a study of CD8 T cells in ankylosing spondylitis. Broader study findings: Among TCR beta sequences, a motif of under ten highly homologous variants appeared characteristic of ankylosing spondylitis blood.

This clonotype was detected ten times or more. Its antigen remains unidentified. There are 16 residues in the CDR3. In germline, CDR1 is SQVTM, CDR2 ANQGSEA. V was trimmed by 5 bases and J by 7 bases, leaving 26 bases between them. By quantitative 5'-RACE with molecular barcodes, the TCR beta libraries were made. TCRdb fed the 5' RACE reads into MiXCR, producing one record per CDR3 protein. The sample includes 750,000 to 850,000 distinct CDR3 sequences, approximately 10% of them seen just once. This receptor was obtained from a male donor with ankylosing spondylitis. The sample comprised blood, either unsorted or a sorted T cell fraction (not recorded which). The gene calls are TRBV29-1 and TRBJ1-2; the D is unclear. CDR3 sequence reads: CSVHPRPSTESGGYTF. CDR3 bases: TGCAGCGTTCACCCCCGACCTTCAACTGAGTCCGGTGGCTACACCTTC.